The TCR beta chain under discussion was sequenced for a study of CD8 T cells in Susac syndrome (dated by TCRdb to about 2019). A note on the overall study: The study used repertoire sequencing to test whether antigen drove CD8+ T cell activation and differentiation in Susac syndrome.

RNA was extracted with the RNeasy kit and roughly 0.5 to 1 ug was reverse transcribed using random hexamers. The immunoSEQ multiplex PCR assay, covering 54 Vbeta and 13 Jbeta segments, was used to amplify TCR beta CDR3 regions. PCR amplification bias was corrected by using a synthetic template baseline for primer optimization and computational correction. The study's processing was this. Reads were annotated to V, D and J genes according to IMGT and were analyzed with immunoSEQ Analyzer, with only productive sequences retained. To calculate clonality, Shannon entropy was normalized by log2 of the number of productive unique sequences and then subtracted from one. For each patient and control, public and private clones were evaluated among the 100 most prevalent clones. Clones were defined as Susac-specific when absent from the healthy and MS cohorts, from roughly 1,000 published viral clones and from other ImmuneACCESS disease sequences. TCRdb reprocessing: public reads trimmed at Q25 with fastp, clones called with MiXCR, in-frame beta chains kept. Identical CDR3 proteins give one entry, which carries the most common genes and DNA. TCRdb, rather than the study authors, made the V and J calls. This sample holds about 110,000 distinct CDR3 sequences; roughly 96% were observed only once. The leading ten clones occupy more than 0.08% of the sample.

Spanning cysteine to phenylalanine, the CDR3 consists of 13 amino acids. Just CDR3 DNA is preserved here, 39 bases in frame from base 1. The junction carries 14 bases between V and J, which are trimmed by 6 bases and 6 bases respectively. CDR1 MNHEY and CDR2 SVGEGT were looked up in the germline V gene. Points the paper makes about the study in general: The number of individuals in the TCR sequencing and HLA analysis was recognized as being relatively small.

In regard to this clonotype: Its recognized antigen is unknown. Within one base of it there is no much larger clone, and no base qualities were kept.

High-throughput TCR beta sequencing profiled peripheral blood CD8+ and CD4+ T cells from healthy donors, Susac syndrome patients and multiple sclerosis patients. Healthy donors were age- and sex-matched controls. Bulk CD8+ and CD4+ T cells were purified magnetically by negative isolation, whereas CD8+ TEMRA cells were enriched by FACS. Blood was drawn into EDTA tubes, processed within 24 hours, and PBMCs were isolated by density gradient centrifugation. PBMCs intended for TCR sequencing were cryopreserved in liquid nitrogen and were subsequently thawed in a 37 degrees C water bath. The sorted or isolated CD4+, CD8+ and CD8+ TEMRA cells had a purity of 90% or higher.

The chain was built from TRBV6-2 or TRBV6-3 and TRBJ1-1; the D gene is not confidently resolved. The sample taken for sequencing was CD4+ T cells from PBMCs. The source of this sequence is a human donor in good health. The nucleotide sequence is given as TGTGCCAGCAGGAAGATAACCGGGTCTGAAGCTTTCTTT. Its coded protein is CASRKITGSEAFF.